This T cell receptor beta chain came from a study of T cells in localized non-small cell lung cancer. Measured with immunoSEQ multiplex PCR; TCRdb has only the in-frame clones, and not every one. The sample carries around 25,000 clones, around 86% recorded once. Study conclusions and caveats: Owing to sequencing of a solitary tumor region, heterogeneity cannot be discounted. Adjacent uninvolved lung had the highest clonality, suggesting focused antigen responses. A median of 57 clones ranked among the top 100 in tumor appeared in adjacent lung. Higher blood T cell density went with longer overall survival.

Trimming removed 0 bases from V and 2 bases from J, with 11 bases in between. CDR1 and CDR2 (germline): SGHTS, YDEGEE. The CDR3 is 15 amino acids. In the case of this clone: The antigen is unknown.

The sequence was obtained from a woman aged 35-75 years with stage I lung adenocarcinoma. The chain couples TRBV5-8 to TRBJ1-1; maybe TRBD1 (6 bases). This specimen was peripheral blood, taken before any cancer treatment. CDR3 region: CASSLEVGGNTEAFF. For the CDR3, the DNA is TGTGCCAGCAGCTTGGAGGTAGGGGGTAACACTGAAGCTTTCTTT. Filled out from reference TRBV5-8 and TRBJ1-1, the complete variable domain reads EAGVTQSPTHLIKTRGQQATLRCSPISGHTSVYWYQQALGLGLQFLLWYDEGEERNRGNFPPRFSGRQFPNYSSELNVNALELEDSALYLCASSLEVGGNTEAFFGQGTRLTVV.